What follows is one TCR beta chain and its context. This sample was included in a study of control samples from healthy donors and cancer patients. The CDR3 runs 13 residues. Germline V gives CDR1 MNHEY, CDR2 SVGEGT. V was pared by 4 bases and J by 4 bases, with 8 bases between. Repertoires were generated with immunoSEQ multiplex PCR, while TCRdb's copy carries only in-frame clones and drops some. The table records 90,000 to 130,000 clones, approximately 87% of them present only once. V gene TRBV6-2 or TRBV6-3 combines with J gene TRBJ1-5, with D perhaps TRBD1 (5 bases). This clonotype was sampled from a woman aged 55-70 years with lung cancer. Sequenced input: PBMCs. For the CDR3, the DNA is TGTGCCAGCAGTTTGACAGAGAATCAGCCCCAGCATTTT. This sequence encodes CASSLTENQPQHF.